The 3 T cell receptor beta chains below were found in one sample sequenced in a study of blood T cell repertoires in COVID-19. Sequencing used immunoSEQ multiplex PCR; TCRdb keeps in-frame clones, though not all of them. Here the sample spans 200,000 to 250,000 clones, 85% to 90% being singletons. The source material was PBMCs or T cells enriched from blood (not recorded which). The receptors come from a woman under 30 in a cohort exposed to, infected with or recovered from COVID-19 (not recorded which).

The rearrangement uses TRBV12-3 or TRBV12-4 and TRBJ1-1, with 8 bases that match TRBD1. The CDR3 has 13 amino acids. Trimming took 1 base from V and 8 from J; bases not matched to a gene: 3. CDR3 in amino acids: CASSLGGDREAFF. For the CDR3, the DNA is TGTGCCAGCAGTTTAGGTGGGGACAGGGAAGCTTTCTTT.

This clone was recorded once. CDR3 DNA sequence: TGTGCCAGCAGTTTCGCAGGGGAGAGCTCCTATAATTCACCCCTCCACTTT. It specifies CASSFAGESSYNSPLHF. V usage is TRBV6-2 or TRBV6-3 and J usage is TRBJ1-6; the D gene is possibly TRBD1 (6 bases). V lost 4 bases and J lost 0, with 13 bases in between. This CDR3 spans 17 amino acids. The germline gives CDR1 MNHEY, CDR2 SVGEGT.

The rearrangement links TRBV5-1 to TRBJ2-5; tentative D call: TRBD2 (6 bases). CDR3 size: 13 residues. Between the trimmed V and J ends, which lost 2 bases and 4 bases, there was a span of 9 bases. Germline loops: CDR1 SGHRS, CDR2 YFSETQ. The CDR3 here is CASSFNGGETQYF. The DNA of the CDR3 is TGCGCCAGCAGCTTTAACGGGGGAGAGACCCAGTACTTC.